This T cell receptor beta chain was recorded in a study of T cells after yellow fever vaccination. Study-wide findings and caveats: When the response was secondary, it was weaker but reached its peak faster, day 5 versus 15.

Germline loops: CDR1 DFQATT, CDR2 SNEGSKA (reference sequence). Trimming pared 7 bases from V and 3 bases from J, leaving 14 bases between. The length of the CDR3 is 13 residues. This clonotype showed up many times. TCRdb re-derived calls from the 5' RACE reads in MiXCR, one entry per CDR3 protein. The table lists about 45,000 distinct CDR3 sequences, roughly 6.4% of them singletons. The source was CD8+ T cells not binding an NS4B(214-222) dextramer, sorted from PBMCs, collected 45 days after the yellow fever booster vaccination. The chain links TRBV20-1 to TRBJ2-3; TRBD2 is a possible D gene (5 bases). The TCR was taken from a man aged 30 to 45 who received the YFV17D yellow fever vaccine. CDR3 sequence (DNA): TGCAGTGTGACGGACCTAGCTACAGATACGCAGTATTTT. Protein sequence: CSVTDLATDTQYF.